This entry concerns a single TCR beta chain. Its antigen is not identified. CDR3 length: 15 residues. The V end lost 4 bases, the J end lost 9 bases, and 19 bases lay between the germline ends. The data originate from a study of response to subunit inactivated influenza vaccine. Broader study findings: With each seasonal influenza vaccination, the authors suggested, few new T cells are recruited.

TCRdb itself ran the RT-PCR reads through MiXCR, one entry per CDR3 protein. This table holds about half a million distinct CDR3 sequences, roughly 23% found once. The receptor was isolated from a man in his forties or fifties who received an inactivated influenza vaccine. This sequence joins TRBV12-3 or TRBV12-4 and TRBJ2-1; D is perhaps TRBD2 (6 bases). Sequencing was performed on CD4+ T cells sorted from PBMCs, taken about 5 days after vaccination. Here the CDR3 DNA reads TGTGCCAGCAGTTCGGACTATATTCGTCTGGCTGAGCAGTTCTTC. Translating gives CASSSDYIRLAEQFF.